The next 11 T cell receptor beta chains were all read from a single sample in a study of technical replicates of blood from a few donors. The protocol was immunoSEQ multiplex PCR, while the TCRdb copy is restricted to in-frame clones and leaves out a portion. Here the sample spans approximately 51,000 clones, 93% being singletons. What was sequenced was PBMCs. Every receptor here comes from a human donor in good health. Some clones in this sample may be carry-over from other donors' samples.

The V call is TRBV6-1, the J call TRBJ1-6; TRBD1 might be the D (5 bases). The V gene lost 11 bases and the J gene lost 9 bases, with 20 bases spanning the gap. Germline V lookup: CDR1 MNHNS, CDR2 SASEGT. The CDR3 covers 14 residues. The CDR3 here is CASDDTGGGSPLHF. Written as DNA, the CDR3 is TGTGCCTCCGACGACACGGGGGGTGGTTCACCCCTCCACTTT.

V is TRBV5-1 and J is TRBJ1-1, with D perhaps matching TRBD1 (6 bases). Germline-derived CDR1 and CDR2 are SGHRS and YFSETQ. This CDR3 has 14 residues. V was shortened by 0 bases and J by 1 base, with 7 bases between the two germline ends. Here the CDR3 DNA reads TGCGCCAGCAGCTTGGGGGACACGAACACTGAAGCTTTCTTT. It specifies CASSLGDTNTEAFF. The complete variable domain, with remaining parts taken from reference TRBV5-1 and TRBJ1-1, reads KAGVTQTPRYLIKTRGQQVTLSCSPISGHRSVSWYQQTPGQGLQFLFEYFSETQRNKGNFPGRFSGRQFSNSRSEMNVSTLELGDSALYLCASSLGDTNTEAFFGQGTRLTVV.

The CDR3 spells CASSLAGGTQETQYF. The CDR3 nucleotides read TGTGCCAGCAGCTTAGCGGGAGGCACCCAAGAGACCCAGTACTTC. V is TRBV7-7 and J is TRBJ2-5, with a tentative D call TRBD2 (6 bases). This CDR3 spans 15 amino acids. The V and J ends lost 0 bases and 1 base respectively, with 9 bases between them. Germline V lookup: CDR1 SSHAT, CDR2 FNYEAQ (reference sequence).

The rearrangement uses TRBV6-4 and TRBJ2-3; D is possibly TRBD2 (6 bases). The CDR3 covers 15 residues. CDR1 is MRHNA and CDR2 is SNTAGT in the germline V gene. V lost 6 bases and J 4 bases, leaving 17 bases between the germline ends. In DNA form, the CDR3 reads TGTGCCAGCAGCCCGAACCCTAGCGACCCAGATACGCAGTATTTT. Encoded protein: CASSPNPSDPDTQYF.

This clone was counted a single time. The chain couples TRBV5-1 to TRBJ2-3, with 9 bases lining up with TRBD2. The V gene end was trimmed by 4 bases and the J gene end by 6 bases; junction bases not matched to a gene: 9. This CDR3 spans 15 amino acids. In germline, CDR1 is SGHRS, CDR2 YFSETQ. The CDR3 DNA is TGCGCCAGCAGCCCACGAGCGGGGGGTACCGATACGCAGTATTTT. This codes for CASSPRAGGTDTQYF.

The J gene is TRBJ1-1, the V gene TRBV6-5, with 8 bases fitting TRBD1. Germline lookup yields CDR1 MNHEY and CDR2 SVGAGI. CDR3 length: 15 amino acids. V shed 0 bases and J 4 bases; nucleotides not matched to a gene: 4. This CDR3 is CASSYSGQVRTEAFF. CDR3 DNA: TGTGCCAGCAGTTACTCGGGACAGGTGCGCACTGAAGCTTTCTTT.

V gene TRBV6-1 combines with J gene TRBJ2-7; D perhaps matches TRBD1 (5 bases). There are 15 residues in the CDR3. V was trimmed by 2 bases and J by 0 bases, leaving 11 bases between them. CDR1 and CDR2 (germline): MNHNS, SASEGT. CDR3 protein: CASSERGTNSYEQYF. Written as DNA, the CDR3 is TGTGCCAGCAGTGAAAGGGGAACTAACTCCTACGAGCAGTACTTC.

The V call is TRBV6-6, the J call TRBJ2-7, with a possible D match to TRBD2 (5 bases). The length of the CDR3 is 14 residues. CDR1 MNHNY and CDR2 SVGAGI come from the germline V gene (reference sequence). V dropped 4 bases and J dropped 3 bases, with 13 bases sitting between them. This chain's CDR3 is CASSSNPRGYEQYF. In DNA form, the CDR3 reads TGTGCCAGCAGTTCGAACCCCCGGGGCTACGAGCAGTACTTC.

The chain carries TRBV4-2 and TRBJ1-2; tentatively, D is TRBD1 (6 bases). V lost 4 bases and J lost 8, with 17 bases in between. This CDR3 is 14 amino acids long. Germline CDR1 reads LGHNA; CDR2 reads YNFKEQ. The CDR3 coding sequence is TGTGCCAGCAGCCCCGTAGGGGGGGAGTCGGGCTACACCTTC. This gives the protein CASSPVGGESGYTF.

The chain couples TRBV27 to TRBJ2-3; 15 nucleotides match TRBD2. J was trimmed by 4 bases and V by 5 bases; bases with no gene match: 7. CDR3 length: 17 residues. Looked up from germline, CDR1 is MNHEY and CDR2 is SMNVEV (reference sequence). Here the CDR3 reads CASSQPRTSGGADTQYF. For the CDR3, the DNA is TGTGCCAGCAGTCAACCCAGGACTAGCGGGGGGGCAGATACGCAGTATTTT.

The chain has TRBV10-3 and TRBJ2-5, with D possibly TRBD2 on 5 matching bases. This CDR3 is 11 amino acids long. CDR1 is ENHRY, CDR2 SYGVKD, per germline. The V end lost 10 bases, the J end lost 5 bases, and 11 bases lay between the germline ends. CDR3 sequence reads: CATLLEETQYF. DNA of the CDR3: TGTGCCACCCTACTAGAGGAGACCCAGTACTTC.